This passage covers 27 T cell receptor beta chains from one sample sequenced in a study of shared T cell receptors in the human thymus. The assay was immunoSEQ multiplex PCR, and TCRdb's table has in-frame clones only and misses some. Here the sample spans about 380,000 clones, around 95% being singletons. Sequencing was carried out using thymocytes. The receptors originated from a human donor.

The rearrangement links TRBV19 to TRBJ1-4, with 9 nucleotides matching TRBD1. This CDR3 has 17 residues. Germline V gene lookup returns CDR1 LNHDA and CDR2 SQIVND (reference sequence). V lost 0 bases, J lost 5 bases, and 7 bases stayed unmatched. The CDR3 here is CASSIDPDRGTNEKLFF. Written as DNA, the CDR3 is TGTGCCAGTAGTATAGATCCGGACAGGGGAACGAATGAAAAACTGTTTTTT. Complete variable domain (other parts from reference TRBV19 and TRBJ1-4): DGGITQSPKYLFRKEGQNVTLSCEQNLNHDAMYWYRQDPGQGLRLIYYSQIVNDFQKGDIAEGYSVSREKKESFPLTVTSAQKNPTAFYLCASSIDPDRGTNEKLFFGSGTQLSVL.

This clone is a singleton in its sample. The J gene is TRBJ2-7, the V gene TRBV9; 10 nucleotides agree with TRBD1. With 3 bases clipped from V and 2 bases from J, the junction kept 11 bases outside the gene matches. The CDR3 covers 17 residues. CDR1 is SGDLS, CDR2 YYNGEE, per germline. The CDR3 protein is CASSDHAAGTGAYEQYF. The CDR3 bases are TGTGCCAGCAGCGACCATGCCGCCGGGACAGGGGCCTACGAGCAGTACTTC.

The chain employs TRBV7-8 and TRBJ2-7; D perhaps matches TRBD1 (6 bases). Germline V lookup: CDR1 SGHVS, CDR2 FQNEAQ. This CDR3 is built from 15 residues. Trimming took off 1 base at V and 0 bases at J, with 10 bases between the two ends. In DNA form, the CDR3 reads TGTGCCAGCAGCTTAGGGACAGCGAGCTCCTACGAGCAGTACTTC. It translates to CASSLGTASSYEQYF. The entire variable domain, with the rest obtained from reference TRBV7-8 and TRBJ2-7, is as follows: GAGVSQSPRYKVAKRGQDVALRCDPISGHVSLFWYQQALGQGPEFLTYFQNEAQLDKSGLPSDRFFAERPEGSVSTLKIQRTQQEDSAVYLCASSLGTASSYEQYFGPGTRLTVT.

The V and J genes are TRBV30 and TRBJ2-3, with 7 positions matching TRBD1. This CDR3 is built from 15 residues. The J segment lost 1 base and the V segment lost 1 base, leaving 5 bases of the junction unmatched. Germline V CDR1 and CDR2: GTSNPN, SVGIG (reference sequence). The CDR3 reads CAWSGLQGGTDTQYF. In DNA, the CDR3 is TGTGCCTGGAGTGGGCTGCAGGGGGGCACAGATACGCAGTATTTT. The full variable domain, in which reference TRBV30 and TRBJ2-3 provide the parts outside the CDR3, is SQTIHQWPATLVQPVGSPLSLECTVEGTSNPNLYWYRQAAGRGLQLLFYSVGIGQISSEVPQNLSASRPQDRQFILSSKKLLLSDSGFYLCAWSGLQGGTDTQYFGPGTRLTVL.

This clone has only one observation. This sequence joins TRBV9 and TRBJ1-4; no reliable D call. The ends were cut back, 0 bases at V and 6 bases at J, with 15 bases in the middle. This CDR3 is built from 16 residues. Germline V gives CDR1 SGDLS, CDR2 YYNGEE. The CDR3 is CASSVEDRADDEKLFF. Written as DNA, the CDR3 is TGTGCCAGCAGCGTAGAGGACCGGGCCGACGATGAAAAACTGTTTTTT. Using reference TRBV9 and TRBJ1-4 for the parts outside the CDR3, the full variable domain is DSGVTQTPKHLITATGQRVTLRCSPRSGDLSVYWYQQSLDQGLQFLIQYYNGEERAKGNILERFSAQQFPDLHSELNLSSLELGDSALYFCASSVEDRADDEKLFFGSGTQLSVL.

This chain links TRBV27 with TRBJ1-1; a weak D match, TRBD1 (5 bases). The CDR3 contains 16 residues. Trimming cost V 5 bases and J 0 bases, with 16 bases left between them. Germline V gene sequence: CDR1 MNHEY, CDR2 SMNVEV (reference sequence). The CDR3 region is CASSPLRQFMNTEAFF. In DNA, the CDR3 is TGTGCCAGCAGTCCCCTCCGACAGTTTATGAACACTGAAGCTTTCTTT.

This chain uses TRBV5-1 with TRBJ2-5, with D hard to call. This CDR3 spans 17 amino acids. In germline, CDR1 is SGHRS, CDR2 YFSETQ. Trimming stripped 4 bases from V and 5 bases from J, with 24 bases between. CDR3 sequence: CASSRNWPVTPEETQYF. CDR3 in DNA: TGCGCCAGCAGCCGGAATTGGCCTGTCACCCCTGAGGAGACCCAGTACTTC.

The J gene is TRBJ2-7, the V gene TRBV27; D gene unclear. The germline CDR1 and CDR2 sequences are MNHEY and SMNVEV (reference sequence). The CDR3 has 13 residues. Trimming took 5 bases from V and 1 from J, leaving 9 bases between them. CDR3: CASSPPGSYEQYF. CDR3 sequence (DNA): TGTGCCAGCAGTCCCCCAGGTTCCTACGAGCAGTACTTC.

The chain couples TRBV5-5 to TRBJ2-3; 8 bases map to TRBD2. This CDR3 spans 17 amino acids. CDR1 and CDR2 from the germline V gene are SGHKS and YYEKEE (reference sequence). After removal of 0 bases from V and 5 bases from J, the junction contained 11 bases not matched to a gene. The CDR3 coding sequence is TGTGCCAGCAGCTTGGTGTTAGAGCGGGAGAGAGGAGATACGCAGTATTTT. It encodes CASSLVLERERGDTQYF.

CDR3 in amino acids: CASSGDRGAFQNTEAFF. CDR3 in DNA: TGTGCCAGCAGTGGGGACAGGGGGGCGTTTCAGAACACTGAAGCTTTCTTT. The rearrangement uses TRBV25-1 and TRBJ1-1, with 11 bases that match TRBD1. The CDR3 is 17 amino acids. The ends lost 4 bases at V and 1 base at J; junction bases unmatched: 8. Germline loops: CDR1 MGHDK, CDR2 SYGVNS.

The J gene is TRBJ2-3, the V gene TRBV30; 8 bases are a match to TRBD2. Losses at the gene ends were 2 bases for V and 1 base for J; bases not matched to a gene: 20. Germline CDR1 is GTSNPN and CDR2 is SVGIG (reference sequence). This CDR3 has 20 residues. The CDR3 nucleotides are TGTGCCTGGAGTCCCGGCCGAGACAGGCCCAAGACTAGCGGCACAGATACGCAGTATTTT. This gives the protein CAWSPGRDRPKTSGTDTQYF.

The V and J genes are TRBV19 and TRBJ2-7; D might be TRBD2 (6 bases). Trimming left V 9 bases short and J 2 bases short, with 23 bases between. Germline V CDR1 and CDR2: LNHDA, SQIVND (reference sequence). The CDR3 has 16 residues. CDR3 coding DNA: TGTGCCAGCCTCAGTACCGGGGAGGAAGGGACCTACGAGCAGTACTTC. This codes for CASLSTGEEGTYEQYF. Full variable domain (remainder filled in from reference TRBV19 and TRBJ2-7): DGGITQSPKYLFRKEGQNVTLSCEQNLNHDAMYWYRQDPGQGLRLIYYSQIVNDFQKGDIAEGYSVSREKKESFPLTVTSAQKNPTAFYLCASLSTGEEGTYEQYFGPGTRLTVT.

The chain couples TRBV27 to TRBJ1-5; TRBD1 matches at 7 bases. Germline-derived CDR1 and CDR2 are MNHEY and SMNVEV (reference sequence). The V and J ends lost 0 bases and 5 bases, in that order; junction bases with no gene match: 4. CDR3 length equals 15 residues. This CDR3 is CASSLSRGQDQPQHF. CDR3 in DNA: TGTGCCAGCAGTTTATCGCGCGGACAGGATCAGCCCCAGCATTTT.

V is TRBV7-2 and J is TRBJ1-1; 7 bases are shared with TRBD1. Losses at the gene ends were 5 bases for V and 3 bases for J; bases not matched to a gene: 6. Germline values: CDR1 SGHTA, CDR2 FQGNSA. This CDR3 spans 14 amino acids. The CDR3 DNA follows: TGTGCCAGCAGCGCCCGGGACAGATACACTGAAGCTTTCTTT. Encoded protein: CASSARDRYTEAFF.

The chain uses TRBV11-2 and TRBJ2-7; unclear D gene. V was pared by 7 bases and J by 0 bases, with 13 bases between. From germline, CDR1 is SGHAT and CDR2 FQNNGV. CDR3 length: 14 amino acids. CDR3 DNA: TGTGCCAGCACCTCTGGGCCCCACTCCTACGAGCAGTACTTC. Translating it yields CASTSGPHSYEQYF. Variable domain in full (rest from reference TRBV11-2 and TRBJ2-7): EAGVAQSPRYKIIEKRQSVAFWCNPISGHATLYWYQQILGQGPKLLIQFQNNGVVDDSQLPKDRFSAERLKGVDSTLKIQPAKLEDSAVYLCASTSGPHSYEQYFGPGTRLTVT.

The rearrangement joins TRBV10-3 to TRBJ1-4; 10 nucleotides agree with TRBD1. Germline V lookup: CDR1 ENHRY, CDR2 SYGVKD. CDR3 size: 15 residues. Trimming took 2 bases from V and 6 from J; bases not matched to a gene: 3. In DNA form, the CDR3 reads TGTGCCATCAGTGAGGGGACAGGGGAGGATGAAAAACTGTTTTTT. It specifies CAISEGTGEDEKLFF.

J is TRBJ1-2 and V is TRBV6-6, with D perhaps TRBD1 (6 bases). Trimming shortened V by 5 bases and J by 7 bases, and 20 bases separated the two germline ends. There are 15 residues in the CDR3. Germline V gene lookup returns CDR1 MNHNY and CDR2 SVGAGI (reference sequence). The chain's CDR3 is CASSPGRKTRGGYTF. As DNA, the CDR3 is TGTGCCAGCAGTCCGGGGCGAAAAACCAGGGGTGGCTACACCTTC.

V usage is TRBV2 and J usage is TRBJ1-1, with a tentative D call TRBD1 (5 bases). The CDR3 runs 14 residues. The V end was cut by 3 bases, the J end by 7 bases, with 15 bases between. The germline gives CDR1 SNHLY, CDR2 FYNNEI. This CDR3 reads CASSENEGANEAFF. The CDR3 DNA reads TGTGCCAGCAGTGAGAATGAAGGGGCGAATGAAGCTTTCTTT.

The chain is built from TRBV30 and TRBJ2-1; 9 bases are a match to TRBD2. The CDR3 is 16 residues long. The V and J ends lost 2 bases and 2 bases, in that order; junction bases with no gene match: 7. Germline-derived CDR1 and CDR2 are GTSNPN and SVGIG (reference sequence). CDR3 DNA: TGTGCCTGGAGTTTAGCGGGAGAACTACCCTACAATGAGCAGTTCTTC. It is translated as CAWSLAGELPYNEQFF.

The chain carries TRBV6-4 and TRBJ1-5; D is unclear. CDR1 MRHNA and CDR2 SNTAGT come from the germline V gene. V was trimmed by 5 bases and J by 7 bases, leaving 15 bases between them. The CDR3 length is 14 residues. In nucleotides, the CDR3 is TGTGCCAGCAGTCCCCCGGATTGGTTCCAGCCCCAGCATTTT. Protein sequence: CASSPPDWFQPQHF.

The sample holds one count of this clone. The chain is built from TRBV18 and TRBJ2-1; 12 bases map to TRBD2. Germline CDR1 reads KGHSH; CDR2 reads LQKENI. V trimming: 4 bases; J trimming: 8 bases; junction bases outside the gene matches: 9. The CDR3 loop spans 16 amino acids. CDR3 nucleotides: TGTGCCAGCTCACGACTTACTAGCGGGAGGAGTGATGAGCAGTTCTTC. Translating gives CASSRLTSGRSDEQFF.

The chain recombines TRBV4-3 with TRBJ2-3, with unresolved D. The CDR3 is 18 residues long. V gave up 0 bases and J gave up 1 base, with 17 bases separating them. Germline lookup yields CDR1 LGHNA and CDR2 YSLEER. CDR3 protein: CASSQDWFCESRTDTQYF. CDR3 in DNA: TGCGCCAGCAGCCAAGACTGGTTCTGCGAAAGCCGCACAGATACGCAGTATTTT.

The chain links TRBV27 to TRBJ2-1; 10 bases match TRBD2. The trim removed 3 bases at V and 7 bases at J, leaving 12 bases unmatched. The CDR3 is made up of 17 amino acids. The germline CDR1 and CDR2 sequences are MNHEY and SMNVEV (reference sequence). CDR3 residues: CASSFPHQGLARNEQFF. CDR3 bases: TGTGCCAGCAGTTTCCCCCATCAGGGACTAGCGAGAAATGAGCAGTTCTTC.

The rearrangement uses TRBV27 and TRBJ2-7; 7 nucleotides align to TRBD1. V shed 3 bases and J 4 bases; nucleotides not matched to a gene: 9. From germline, CDR1 is MNHEY and CDR2 SMNVEV (reference sequence). The CDR3 consists of 15 residues. The chain's CDR3 is CASSFSGTVRYEQYF. CDR3 in DNA: TGTGCCAGCAGTTTCTCTGGGACAGTACGGTACGAGCAGTACTTC.

The chain is built from TRBV7-2 and TRBJ2-1, with 15 bases lining up with TRBD2. This CDR3 region has 19 residues. V gave up 1 base and J gave up 0 bases; unmatched junction bases: 4. The V gene's germline CDR1 is SGHTA and CDR2 FQGNSA. CDR3 amino acids: CASSLGTSGRAGSYNEQFF. The CDR3 nucleotides are TGTGCCAGCAGCTTAGGGACTAGCGGGAGGGCGGGCTCCTACAATGAGCAGTTCTTC. The entire variable domain, with the rest obtained from reference TRBV7-2 and TRBJ2-1, is as follows: GAGVSQSPSNKVTEKGKDVELRCDPISGHTALYWYRQSLGQGLEFLIYFQGNSAPDKSGLPSDRFSAERTGGSVSTLTIQRTQQEDSAVYLCASSLGTSGRAGSYNEQFFGPGTRLTVL.

The J gene is TRBJ2-7, the V gene TRBV28; possibly TRBD1 for D (7 bases). The CDR3 totals 14 residues. The V gene's germline CDR1 is MDHEN and CDR2 SYDVKM. Trimming shortened V by 8 bases and J by 4 bases, and 18 bases separated the two germline ends. Here the CDR3 reads CASLSGGWVYEQYF. Here the CDR3 DNA reads TGTGCCAGCCTGTCAGGGGGGTGGGTATACGAGCAGTACTTC. Together with reference TRBV28 and TRBJ2-7, the CDR3 gives the full variable domain: DVKVTQSSRYLVKRTGEKVFLECVQDMDHENMFWYRQDPGLGLRLIYFSYDVKMKEKGDIPEGYSVSREKKERFSLILESASTNQTSMYLCASLSGGWVYEQYFGPGTRLTVT.

The gene calls are TRBV7-7 and TRBJ2-3; D is unclear. From germline, CDR1 is SSHAT and CDR2 FNYEAQ (reference sequence). V was cut by 0 bases and J by 8 bases, with 9 bases left in between. CDR3 length: 13 residues. The CDR3 DNA reads TGTGCCAGCAGCTTAGCTCGGGCCTCTACGCAGTATTTT. Residues: CASSLARASTQYF.